What follows are 16 T cell receptor beta chains derived from one specimen sequenced in a study of T cell responses to AZD1222 COVID-19 vaccine. Only in-frame clones appear in the TCRdb table, and some are missing; sequencing was by immunoSEQ multiplex PCR. The sample consists of some 150,000 clones, over 85% of them appearing once. The source material was peripheral blood, sampled on day 0 of AZD1222 vaccination. Every receptor here comes from an adult in good health.

The chain employs TRBV18 and TRBJ2-5, with 9 bases lining up with TRBD1. Germline CDR1 reads KGHSH; CDR2 reads LQKENI. The CDR3 runs to 15 residues. Unmatched junction bases numbered 4, after V lost 1 base and J lost 4 bases. The DNA of the CDR3 is TGTGCCAGCTCACCACTTAACAGGGGGCGAGAGACCCAGTACTTC. Residues: CASSPLNRGRETQYF.

The rearrangement uses TRBV27 and TRBJ1-5; 7 nucleotides agree with TRBD1. Losses at the gene ends were 5 bases for V and 4 bases for J; bases not matched to a gene: 8. This CDR3 has 15 amino acids. The germline CDR1 and CDR2 sequences are MNHEY and SMNVEV (reference sequence). The CDR3 DNA reads as TGTGCCAGCAGTAGACACAGGGGAGAGAATCAGCCCCAGCATTTT. Translated, it gives CASSRHRGENQPQHF.

The CDR3 sequence: CASSLRSGSDNEQFF. In DNA form, the CDR3 reads TGCGCCAGCAGCTTACGTAGCGGGAGCGACAATGAGCAGTTCTTC. The chain couples TRBV5-1 to TRBJ2-1; 9 nucleotides line up with TRBD2. The ends lost 2 bases at V and 5 bases at J; junction bases unmatched: 5. Germline V gene lookup returns CDR1 SGHRS and CDR2 YFSETQ. This CDR3 is 15 amino acids long.

The chain recombines TRBV10-3 with TRBJ1-3; D perhaps matches TRBD1 (5 bases). Looked up from germline, CDR1 is ENHRY and CDR2 is SYGVKD. The ends were cut back, 8 bases at V and 0 bases at J, with 8 bases in the middle. The CDR3 length is 13 residues. CDR3 DNA sequence: TGTGCCATCTCACAGGACTCTGGAAACACCATATATTTT. It specifies CAISQDSGNTIYF.

V usage is TRBV19 and J usage is TRBJ1-1; D is ambiguous. The ends were cut back, 10 bases at V and 0 bases at J, with 15 bases in the middle. CDR1 is LNHDA and CDR2 is SQIVND in the germline V gene (reference sequence). The CDR3 has 14 residues. The CDR3 DNA reads as TGTGCCACCGCGTTCGGACTGTTGAACACTGAAGCTTTCTTT. Protein: CATAFGLLNTEAFF.

The chain carries TRBV5-1 and TRBJ1-2; TRBD1 is a possible D gene (5 bases). The CDR3 loop spans 15 amino acids. Per germline, CDR1 SGHRS and CDR2 YFSETQ. Between the trimmed V and J ends, which lost 0 bases and 1 base, there was a span of 10 bases. CDR3 residues: CASSLGSGYNYGYTF. CDR3 nucleotide sequence: TGCGCCAGCAGCTTGGGGTCAGGGTATAACTATGGCTACACCTTC.

This clone was detected only a few times. The chain links TRBV7-2 to TRBJ2-7; 7 positions agree with TRBD1. Germline CDR1 and CDR2: SGHTA and FQGNSA. The CDR3 is 14 amino acids. Losses at the gene ends were 6 bases for V and 3 bases for J; bases not matched to a gene: 8. CDR3 residues: CASSSWDRYYEQYF. For the CDR3, the DNA is TGTGCCAGCAGTTCCTGGGACAGATACTACGAGCAGTACTTC.

The V and J genes are TRBV11-1 and TRBJ2-7, with 9 bases identical to TRBD1. There are 13 residues in the CDR3. CDR1 and CDR2 (germline): SGHAT, FQDESV (reference sequence). V was pared by 3 bases and J by 3 bases, with 0 bases of the junction left unmatched. CDR3: CASSLTGGYEQYF. Here the CDR3 DNA reads TGTGCCAGCAGCTTGACAGGGGGCTACGAGCAGTACTTC.

V gene TRBV4-1 combines with J gene TRBJ1-4, with D possibly matching TRBD1 (5 bases). V gave up 0 bases and J gave up 4 bases, with 12 bases separating them. In germline, CDR1 is MGHRA, CDR2 YSYEKL. The CDR3 loop spans 16 amino acids. CDR3 region: CASSQDQGLVNEKLFF. The CDR3, as DNA: TGCGCCAGCAGCCAAGATCAGGGCCTAGTTAATGAAAAACTGTTTTTT.

This sequence joins TRBV25-1 and TRBJ2-1; D unclear. Germline V gene lookup returns CDR1 MGHDK and CDR2 SYGVNS. The CDR3 has 11 residues. V gave up 3 bases and J gave up 13 bases, with 10 bases separating them. Here the CDR3 DNA reads TGTGCCAGCAGTGATTTAGTTAAACAGTTCTTC. This sequence encodes CASSDLVKQFF. The full variable domain, rest sourced from reference TRBV25-1 and TRBJ2-1, is EADIYQTPRYLVIGTGKKITLECSQTMGHDKMYWYQQDPGMELHLIHYSYGVNSTEKGDLSSESTVSRIRTEHFPLTLESARPSHTSQYLCASSDLVKQFFGPGTRLTVL.

The rearrangement uses TRBV19 and TRBJ2-1; no firm D call. V gave up 8 bases and J gave up 5 bases, with 19 bases separating them. The CDR3 contains 15 residues. Per the germline V gene, CDR1 is LNHDA and CDR2 is SQIVND (reference sequence). The CDR3 loop is CASSLGMTGHNEQFF. CDR3 coding DNA: TGTGCCAGTTCCCTAGGAATGACCGGCCACAATGAGCAGTTCTTC.

The V gene is TRBV7-2, the J gene TRBJ1-5; no reliable D call. With 1 base removed from V and 0 bases from J, the gap between germline ends came to 4 bases. From germline, CDR1 is SGHTA and CDR2 FQGNSA. The CDR3 sequence is 14 residues long. CDR3 in DNA: TGTGCCAGCAGCTTAGAGTATAGCAATCAGCCCCAGCATTTT. It yields the protein CASSLEYSNQPQHF.

CDR3 protein: CASSYGTAGPIYF. The CDR3 nucleotides read TGTGCCAGCAGTTACGGGACAGCGGGACCCATATATTTT. The rearrangement joins TRBV6-2 or TRBV6-3 to TRBJ1-3; 7 bases line up with TRBD1. This CDR3 is 13 amino acids long. In germline, CDR1 is MNHEY, CDR2 SVGEGT. The ends lost 2 bases at V and 11 bases at J; junction bases unmatched: 6.

The chain couples TRBV27 to TRBJ2-7, with 12 nucleotides matching TRBD2. V dropped 1 base and J dropped 2; count of bases not matched to a gene: 3. CDR3 length: 16 residues. The germline gives CDR1 MNHEY, CDR2 SMNVEV (reference sequence). The CDR3 DNA sequence: TGTGCCAGCAGTTTATTGCGGACTAGCGGGGCCTACGAGCAGTACTTC. Protein product: CASSLLRTSGAYEQYF.

In DNA form, the CDR3 reads TGTGCCAGCAGTGAATTTATGGGAGGCTCCTATAATTCACCCCTCCACTTT. Protein product: CASSEFMGGSYNSPLHF. The V gene is TRBV25-1, the J gene TRBJ1-6, with D unclear. V lost 1 base and J 0 bases, leaving 10 bases between the germline ends. Germline V gene lookup returns CDR1 MGHDK and CDR2 SYGVNS. The CDR3 spans 17 residues.

This chain uses TRBV18 with TRBJ2-7; D perhaps matches TRBD1 (6 bases). The CDR3 extends over 13 amino acids. CDR1 is KGHSH and CDR2 is LQKENI in the germline V gene. V shed 4 bases and J shed 1 base, with 8 bases lying between them. The CDR3 nucleotides read TGTGCCAGCTCACTTGGACAGTCCTACGAGCAGTACTTC. Translation gives CASSLGQSYEQYF.